The next 31 T cell receptor beta chains were all read from a single sample in a study of long-term antiretroviral therapy in people with HIV. Assay version v3.0 of immunoSEQ was used, and it was run at survey level. The data were produced by immunoSEQ multiplex PCR, yet TCRdb's version contains in-frame clones alone and is incomplete. The profile shows 20,000 to 25,000 clones, approximately 80% of them singletons. The sequencing used unsorted PBMCs, collected 0.5 years before starting antiretroviral therapy. Receptor source: a man between 35 and 55 years old with HIV.

CDR3 loop: CASSQPQGVGEKLFF. CDR3 DNA: TGCGCCAGCAGCCAACCACAGGGGGTAGGGGAAAAACTGTTTTTT. The chain employs TRBV4-1 and TRBJ1-4; the match to TRBD1 covers 8 bases. With V trimmed by 2 bases and J by 8 bases, 7 bases remained unmatched. Germline V gene sequence: CDR1 MGHRA, CDR2 YSYEKL. The CDR3 spans 15 residues.

This clone was seen a single time. This sequence joins TRBV7-3 and TRBJ2-3; D might be TRBD2 (5 bases). The CDR3 spans 13 residues. Germline lookup yields CDR1 SGHTA and CDR2 FQGTGA. The V and J ends lost 5 bases and 6 bases respectively, with 12 bases between them. CDR3 protein: CASSVKREDTQYF. CDR3 nucleotide sequence: TGTGCCAGCAGCGTAAAGAGGGAGGATACGCAGTATTTT.

The V and J genes are TRBV4-1 and TRBJ1-5; a possible D gene is TRBD1 (6 bases). This CDR3 region has 13 residues. Trimming removed 0 bases from V and 6 bases from J, with 6 bases in between. Germline CDR1 MGHRA, CDR2 YSYEKL. As DNA, the CDR3 is TGCGCCAGCAGCCAAGACAGGGGTCAGCCCCAGCATTTT. Translating gives CASSQDRGQPQHF.

The chain joins TRBV18 to TRBJ1-4; 8 bases match TRBD1. The J segment lost 0 bases and the V segment lost 6 bases, leaving 9 bases of the junction unmatched. The CDR3 consists of 17 residues. CDR1 is KGHSH and CDR2 is LQKENI in the germline V gene. CDR3 region: CASSPFGQGPTNEKLFF. Written as DNA, the CDR3 is TGTGCCAGCTCCCCCTTTGGACAGGGACCAACTAATGAAAAACTGTTTTTT.

This clone was counted a single time. The chain couples TRBV5-1 to TRBJ2-3, with 11 bases identical to TRBD2. The CDR3 has 15 residues. The germline V gene encodes CDR1 SGHRS and CDR2 YFSETQ. The V segment lost 3 bases and the J segment 4 bases; nucleotides outside the gene matches: 4. CDR3 sequence (DNA): TGCGCCAGCAGCTATAGCGGGAGGGCTGCAGATACGCAGTATTTT. Residues: CASSYSGRAADTQYF.

The count of this clone is one. The chain carries TRBV18 and TRBJ2-5; D call uncertain. V lost 6 bases to trimming and J lost 5 bases, with 13 bases between them. The CDR3 is 13 amino acids. The germline V gene encodes CDR1 KGHSH and CDR2 LQKENI. The CDR3 DNA reads as TGTGCCAGCTCCGCCGGACCCGGGGAGACCCAGTACTTC. Protein sequence: CASSAGPGETQYF.

The V and J genes are TRBV11-2 and TRBJ2-7; D might be TRBD1 (5 bases). There are 15 residues in the CDR3. Trimming took 8 bases from V and 2 from J, leaving 19 bases between them. Germline values: CDR1 SGHAT, CDR2 FQNNGV. CDR3 loop: CASAPPQQAPYEQYF. The CDR3 DNA is TGTGCCAGCGCCCCGCCTCAACAGGCCCCCTACGAGCAGTACTTC.

The rearrangement uses TRBV5-4 and TRBJ2-7; the match to TRBD1 covers 7 bases. This CDR3 region has 14 residues. CDR1 and CDR2 from the germline V gene are SGHNT and YYREEE (reference sequence). J lost 2 bases, V lost 2 bases, and 4 bases had no gene match. The CDR3: CASSLAGGPYEQYF. CDR3 in DNA: TGTGCCAGCAGCTTAGCAGGGGGTCCCTACGAGCAGTACTTC.

This chain uses TRBV6-1 with TRBJ2-5; 9 bases agree with TRBD1. Germline lookup yields CDR1 MNHNS and CDR2 SASEGT. With V trimmed by 8 bases and J by 7 bases, 5 bases remained unmatched. There are 12 residues in the CDR3. Here the CDR3 DNA reads TGTGCCAGCCCTCAGACAGGGGGGACCCAGTACTTC. Translated, it gives CASPQTGGTQYF.

V usage is TRBV4-1 and J usage is TRBJ1-4, with a tentative D call TRBD1 (5 bases). CDR1 and CDR2 from the germline V gene are MGHRA and YSYEKL. The CDR3 contains 16 residues. The V and J ends lost 0 bases and 4 bases respectively, with 12 bases between them. The CDR3 bases are TGCGCCAGCAGCCAAGACGGGCAGGGACTTAATGAAAAACTGTTTTTT. It is translated as CASSQDGQGLNEKLFF.

The chain links TRBV7-3 to TRBJ2-1; 10 nucleotides match TRBD1. Germline V gene lookup returns CDR1 SGHTA and CDR2 FQGTGA. Trimming at V came to 3 bases and at J to 0 bases, leaving 2 bases not matched to a gene. CDR3 length: 16 residues. The CDR3 bases are TGTGCCAGCAGCTTCCGGGACAGGGGCTCCTACAATGAGCAGTTCTTC. It is translated as CASSFRDRGSYNEQFF.

The chain carries TRBV4-1 and TRBJ1-2; possible D gene TRBD1, 5 bases. The germline CDR1 and CDR2 sequences are MGHRA and YSYEKL. The V end was cut by 0 bases, the J end by 3 bases, with 17 bases between. The CDR3 is made up of 17 amino acids. The CDR3 region has the DNA TGCGCCAGCAGCCAAGATCCCCGGCAGGGCGGCTACTATGGCTACACCTTC. It encodes CASSQDPRQGGYYGYTF.

The gene calls are TRBV7-2 and TRBJ1-4; TRBD1 is a possible D gene (5 bases). This CDR3 spans 14 amino acids. The V gene lost 5 bases and the J gene lost 7 bases, with 14 bases spanning the gap. Germline lookup yields CDR1 SGHTA and CDR2 FQGNSA. CDR3 coding DNA: TGTGCCAGCAGCCTGAGTGGGGGTGGTGAAAAACTGTTTTTT. Translation: CASSLSGGGEKLFF.

The chain combines TRBV2 with TRBJ1-3; 7 bases map to TRBD1. CDR1 is SNHLY, CDR2 FYNNEI, per germline. V lost 4 bases, J lost 4 bases, and 7 bases stayed unmatched. The CDR3 sequence is 15 residues long. This chain's CDR3 is CASSAEGAEGNTIYF. In nucleotides, the CDR3 is TGTGCCAGCAGTGCTGAGGGGGCAGAAGGAAACACCATATATTTT.

By share, this clone counts as medium-sized. This rearrangement joins TRBV5-6 to TRBJ1-2; 7 nucleotides agree with TRBD1. This CDR3 comprises 16 residues. Germline V CDR1 and CDR2: SGHDT, YYEEEE. With 0 bases clipped from V and 2 bases from J, the junction kept 7 bases outside the gene matches. The CDR3 protein is CASSLDPPGQNYGYTF. The CDR3, as DNA: TGTGCCAGCAGCTTGGATCCTCCGGGACAGAACTATGGCTACACCTTC.

The V gene is TRBV5-4, the J gene TRBJ2-1; the D is unclear. Trimming cost V 5 bases and J 1 base, with 7 bases left between them. From germline, CDR1 is SGHNT and CDR2 YYREEE (reference sequence). The CDR3 loop spans 13 amino acids. In DNA form, the CDR3 reads TGTGCCAGCAGGTCGGGTTCCTACAATGAGCAGTTCTTC. Protein product: CASRSGSYNEQFF.

The chain combines TRBV7-2 with TRBJ2-5; tentatively, D is TRBD1 or TRBD2 (5 bases each). This CDR3 contains 16 residues. Trimming pared 5 bases from V and 2 bases from J, leaving 18 bases between. CDR1 and CDR2 from the germline V gene are SGHTA and FQGNSA. The chain's CDR3 is CASSRVATGGQETQYF. Here the CDR3 DNA reads TGTGCCAGCAGCCGTGTTGCGACTGGGGGTCAAGAGACCCAGTACTTC. The variable domain in full, with the rest retrieved from reference TRBV7-2 and TRBJ2-5, is GAGVSQSPSNKVTEKGKDVELRCDPISGHTALYWYRQSLGQGLEFLIYFQGNSAPDKSGLPSDRFSAERTGGSVSTLTIQRTQQEDSAVYLCASSRVATGGQETQYFGPGTRLLVL.

The J gene is TRBJ2-7, the V gene TRBV7-2; tentative D call: TRBD2 (6 bases). The CDR3 length is 12 residues. The V end was cut by 3 bases, the J end by 8 bases, with 11 bases between. Looked up from germline, CDR1 is SGHTA and CDR2 is FQGNSA. As DNA, the CDR3 is TGTGCCAGCAGCTTGGAGGGCGGGAAGCAGTACTTC. Amino acids: CASSLEGGKQYF.

The chain has TRBV9 and TRBJ2-5; D possibly corresponds to TRBD1 (5 bases). V was cut by 0 bases and J by 5 bases, with 11 bases left in between. CDR1 SGDLS and CDR2 YYNGEE come from the germline V gene. The CDR3 is 14 residues long. The CDR3 sequence: CASSVGQGTETQYF. The CDR3 DNA reads as TGTGCCAGCAGCGTAGGCCAGGGAACGGAGACCCAGTACTTC.

The chain recombines TRBV19 with TRBJ2-6; the D is unclear. V lost 5 bases, J lost 3 bases, and 2 bases lay in between. Germline loops: CDR1 LNHDA, CDR2 SQIVND (reference sequence). The CDR3 extends over 12 amino acids. The CDR3 coding sequence is TGTGCCAGTAGTTATGGGGCCAACGTCCTGACTTTC. This gives the protein CASSYGANVLTF. Supplemented by reference TRBV19 and TRBJ2-6, the full variable domain reads DGGITQSPKYLFRKEGQNVTLSCEQNLNHDAMYWYRQDPGQGLRLIYYSQIVNDFQKGDIAEGYSVSREKKESFPLTVTSAQKNPTAFYLCASSYGANVLTFGAGSRLTVL.

In its sample, this clone was seen once. The CDR3 loop is CASSYSMGDTIYF. The CDR3 DNA sequence: TGTGCCAGCAGTTACTCGATGGGAGACACCATATATTTT. The V gene is TRBV6-5, the J gene TRBJ1-3, with D hard to call. Germline CDR1 reads MNHEY; CDR2 reads SVGAGI. The CDR3 sequence is 13 residues long. V was clipped by 0 bases and J by 8 bases, with 8 bases between them.

This chain uses TRBV7-2 with TRBJ2-7, with no clear D. CDR3 size: 14 residues. Trimming shortened V by 2 bases and J by 1 base, and 9 bases separated the two germline ends. Germline CDR1 is SGHTA and CDR2 is FQGNSA. The chain's CDR3 is CASSLYETSYEQYF. The CDR3 bases are TGTGCCAGCAGCTTATACGAGACTTCCTACGAGCAGTACTTC.

The V call is TRBV2, the J call TRBJ2-1; TRBD2 aligns across 9 bases. CDR1 is SNHLY and CDR2 is FYNNEI in the germline V gene. The CDR3 sequence is 15 residues long. Germline trimming cut 0 bases from V and 5 bases from J; bases unmatched to any gene: 2. The CDR3 nucleotides are TGTGCCAGCAGTGAAGCCCTAGCGGGAAACAATGAGCAGTTCTTC. This sequence encodes CASSEALAGNNEQFF.

The J gene is TRBJ2-1, the V gene TRBV28; D call uncertain. Trimming removed 3 bases at V and 4 bases at J, with 7 bases between. Germline V gives CDR1 MDHEN, CDR2 SYDVKM. The CDR3 loop spans 13 amino acids. The CDR3 spells CASSLAPYNEQFF. The CDR3 DNA reads as TGTGCCAGCAGTTTGGCCCCTTACAATGAGCAGTTCTTC.

The chain employs TRBV4-3 and TRBJ2-1, with a tentative D call TRBD2 (7 bases). In germline, CDR1 is LGHNA, CDR2 YSLEER. The CDR3 consists of 17 residues. V was trimmed by 0 bases and J by 7 bases, leaving 19 bases between them. CDR3 protein: CASSQDPWGGQGNEQFF. For the CDR3, the DNA is TGCGCCAGCAGCCAAGACCCTTGGGGGGGGCAAGGGAATGAGCAGTTCTTC.

This chain uses TRBV11-2 with TRBJ1-1; D may be TRBD1 (6 bases). Trimming left V 5 bases short and J 0 bases short, with 13 bases between. The CDR3 consists of 15 residues. Looked up from germline, CDR1 is SGHAT and CDR2 is FQNNGV. CDR3 nucleotides: TGTGCCAGCAGCGGACAAGGGGGGATGAACACTGAAGCTTTCTTT. Its translation is CASSGQGGMNTEAFF.

This chain links TRBV6-6 with TRBJ2-3, with TRBD2 as a possible D gene (7 bases). The CDR3 is 16 residues long. In germline, CDR1 is MNHNY, CDR2 SVGAGI (reference sequence). Trimming took off 2 bases at V and 3 bases at J, with 15 bases between the two ends. The CDR3 reads CASSYPRGARTDTQYF. The CDR3 DNA reads as TGTGCCAGCAGTTACCCCCGGGGGGCTAGAACAGATACGCAGTATTTT.

Only one count was recorded for this clone. The genes are TRBV28 and TRBJ1-1; 7 positions match TRBD1. From germline, CDR1 is MDHEN and CDR2 SYDVKM. V gave up 7 bases and J gave up 7 bases; unmatched junction bases: 12. This CDR3 has 14 residues. The CDR3 DNA sequence: TGTGCCAGCATACCGGGACAGAAGTTTGGTGAAGCTTTCTTT. Residues: CASIPGQKFGEAFF.

This chain uses TRBV4-2 with TRBJ1-2; D not resolved. Germline V gene data show CDR1 as LGHNA and CDR2 as YNFKEQ. V was trimmed by 4 bases and J by 5 bases, leaving 17 bases between them. CDR3 length: 15 residues. The CDR3 spells CASSLESGRLYGYTF. The CDR3 coding sequence is TGTGCCAGCAGCCTAGAATCGGGCAGACTATATGGCTACACCTTC.

This chain connects TRBV30 to TRBJ2-2; 9 positions match TRBD1. V was clipped by 4 bases and J by 6 bases; unmatched bases: 6. The CDR3 has 14 residues. Germline V lookup: CDR1 GTSNPN, CDR2 SVGIG (reference sequence). CDR3 coding DNA: TGTGCCTGGATCGAGGACAGGGGAGCCGGGGAGCTGTTTTTT. This encodes CAWIEDRGAGELFF.

The chain carries TRBV28 and TRBJ2-7; 7 bases are shared with TRBD1. This CDR3 is built from 14 residues. Per germline, CDR1 MDHEN and CDR2 SYDVKM. The V gene end was trimmed by 2 bases and the J gene end by 8 bases; junction bases not matched to a gene: 9. CDR3 in amino acids: CASSLRLTGVKQYF. CDR3 sequence (DNA): TGTGCCAGCAGTTTAAGGCTTACAGGGGTGAAGCAGTACTTC.